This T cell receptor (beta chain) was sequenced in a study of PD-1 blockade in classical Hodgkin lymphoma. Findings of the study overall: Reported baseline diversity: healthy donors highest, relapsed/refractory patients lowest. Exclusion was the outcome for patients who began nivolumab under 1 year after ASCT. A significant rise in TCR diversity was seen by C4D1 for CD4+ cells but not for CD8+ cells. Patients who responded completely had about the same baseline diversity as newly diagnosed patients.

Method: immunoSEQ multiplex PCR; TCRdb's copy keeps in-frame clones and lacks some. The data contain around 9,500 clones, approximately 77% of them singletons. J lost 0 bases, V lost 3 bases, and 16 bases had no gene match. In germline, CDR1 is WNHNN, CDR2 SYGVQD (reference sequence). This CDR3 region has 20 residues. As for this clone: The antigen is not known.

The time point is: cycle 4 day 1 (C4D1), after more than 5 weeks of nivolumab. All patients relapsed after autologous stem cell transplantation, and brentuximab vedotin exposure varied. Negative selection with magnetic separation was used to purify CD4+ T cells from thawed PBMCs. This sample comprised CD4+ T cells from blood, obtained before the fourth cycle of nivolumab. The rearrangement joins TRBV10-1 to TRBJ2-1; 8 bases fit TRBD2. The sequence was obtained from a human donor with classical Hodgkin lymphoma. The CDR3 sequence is CASSDLSQERGQSSYNEQFF. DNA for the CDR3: TGCGCCAGCAGTGATTTATCTCAAGAGCGGGGGCAAAGCTCCTACAATGAGCAGTTCTTC.